Listed here is a single TCR beta chain. Its specificity is unknown. These data are taken from a study of shared clonotypes between healthy human individuals. Germline V gene sequence: CDR1 MNHEY, CDR2 SVGAGI. The CDR3 totals 16 residues. The germline V and J ends were trimmed by 4 bases and 0 bases, with 13 bases remaining between them. The authors loaded 200 ng DNA, 30,000 to 35,000 T cell genomes, into sorted-subset replicate PCRs. In the original workflow: Junction-only immunoSEQ sequences carried no quality scores, so filtering differed. Produced via immunoSEQ multiplex PCR; TCRdb's table is partial and in-frame only. V, J and clone size are taken as reported in that table, and D and trimming were inferred from the DNA itself. The sample consists of a few million clones, 85% to 95% of them appearing once. Whole-study results and caveats: Clonotype sharing among donors likely depends on sequencing depth. Larger richness was generally estimated for naive than memory subsets.

The chain combines TRBV6-5 with TRBJ1-3, with D maybe TRBD1 (5 bases). The sequenced material came from naive CD4+ T cells from PBMCs. Stated subset: CD45RA+ positively selected. The sequence was obtained from a young man in good health. Some clones in this sample may be carry-over from other donors' samples. This CDR3 reads CASSSHGANSGNTIYF. The DNA of the CDR3 is TGTGCCAGCAGTTCCCACGGGGCTAACTCTGGAAACACCATATATTTT.